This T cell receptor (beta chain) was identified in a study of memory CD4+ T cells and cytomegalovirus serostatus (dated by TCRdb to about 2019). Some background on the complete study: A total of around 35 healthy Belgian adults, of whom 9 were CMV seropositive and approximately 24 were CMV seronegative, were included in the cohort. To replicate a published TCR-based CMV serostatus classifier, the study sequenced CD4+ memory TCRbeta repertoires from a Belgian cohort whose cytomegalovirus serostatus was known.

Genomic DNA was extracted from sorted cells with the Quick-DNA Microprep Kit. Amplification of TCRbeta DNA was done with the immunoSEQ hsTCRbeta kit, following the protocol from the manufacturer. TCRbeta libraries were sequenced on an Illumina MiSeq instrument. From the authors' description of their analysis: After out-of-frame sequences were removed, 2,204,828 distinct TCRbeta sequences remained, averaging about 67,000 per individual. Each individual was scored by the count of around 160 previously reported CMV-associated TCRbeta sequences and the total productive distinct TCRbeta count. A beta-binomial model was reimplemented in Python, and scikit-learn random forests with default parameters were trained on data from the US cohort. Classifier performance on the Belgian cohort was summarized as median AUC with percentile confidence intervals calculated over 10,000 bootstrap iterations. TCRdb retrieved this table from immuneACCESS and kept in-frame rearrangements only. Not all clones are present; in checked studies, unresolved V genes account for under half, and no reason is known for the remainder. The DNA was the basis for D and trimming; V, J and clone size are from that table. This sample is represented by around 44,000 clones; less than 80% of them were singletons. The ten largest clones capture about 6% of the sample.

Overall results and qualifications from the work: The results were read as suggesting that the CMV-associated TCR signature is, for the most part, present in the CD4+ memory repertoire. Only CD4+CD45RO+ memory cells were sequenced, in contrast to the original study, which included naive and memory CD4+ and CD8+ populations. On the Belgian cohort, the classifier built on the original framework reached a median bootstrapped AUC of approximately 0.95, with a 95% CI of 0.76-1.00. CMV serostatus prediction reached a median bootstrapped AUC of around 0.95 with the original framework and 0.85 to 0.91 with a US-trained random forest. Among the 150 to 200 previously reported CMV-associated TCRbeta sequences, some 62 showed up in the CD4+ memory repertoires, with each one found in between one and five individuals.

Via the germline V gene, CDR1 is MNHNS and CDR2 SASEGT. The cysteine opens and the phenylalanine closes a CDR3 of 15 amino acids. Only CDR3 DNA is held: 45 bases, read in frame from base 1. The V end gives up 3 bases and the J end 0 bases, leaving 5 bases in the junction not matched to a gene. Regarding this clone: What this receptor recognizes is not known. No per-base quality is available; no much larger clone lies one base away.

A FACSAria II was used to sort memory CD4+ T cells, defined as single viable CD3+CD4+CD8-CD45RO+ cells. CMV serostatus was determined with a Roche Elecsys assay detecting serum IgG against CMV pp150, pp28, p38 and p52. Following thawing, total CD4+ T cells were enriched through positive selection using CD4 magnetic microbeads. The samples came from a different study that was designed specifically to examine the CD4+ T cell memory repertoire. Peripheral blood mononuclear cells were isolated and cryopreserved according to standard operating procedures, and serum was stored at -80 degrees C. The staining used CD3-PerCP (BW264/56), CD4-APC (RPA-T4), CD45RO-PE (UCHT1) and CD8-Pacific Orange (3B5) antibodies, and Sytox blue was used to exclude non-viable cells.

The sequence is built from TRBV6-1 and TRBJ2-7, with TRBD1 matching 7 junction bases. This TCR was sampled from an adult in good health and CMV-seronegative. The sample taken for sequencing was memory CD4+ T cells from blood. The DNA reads TGTGCCAGCAGTGATCCCGGACAGGTCTCCTACGAGCAGTACTTC. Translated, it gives CASSDPGQVSYEQYF.